These 12 T cell receptor beta chains were sequenced from one sample in a study of beta chain features in type 1 diabetes. Since all of the isolated RNA was reverse transcribed, expressed TCRB transcripts were what got sequenced. Data came from immunoSEQ multiplex PCR; TCRdb stores just in-frame clones and leaves some out. The sample lists roughly 610,000 clones; 15% were seen once. Material: naive CD4+ T cells from blood. The receptors come from a man between 18 and 35 years old in good health.

In nucleotides, the CDR3 is TGTGCCAGCAGGGTATATCCGAACACTGAAGCTTTCTTT. This translates into CASRVYPNTEAFF. The genes are TRBV28 and TRBJ1-1; D is uncertain. Germline CDR1 and CDR2: MDHEN and SYDVKM. This CDR3 spans 13 amino acids. Trimming took 6 bases from V and 1 from J, leaving 9 bases between them. The full variable domain, with the rest looked up from reference TRBV28 and TRBJ1-1, is DVKVTQSSRYLVKRTGEKVFLECVQDMDHENMFWYRQDPGLGLRLIYFSYDVKMKEKGDIPEGYSVSREKKERFSLILESASTNQTSMYLCASRVYPNTEAFFGQGTRLTVV.

This clone was found a few times. This CDR3 reads CASSKLQGFQETQYF. The CDR3 coding sequence is TGTGCCAGCAGCAAGCTTCAGGGCTTCCAAGAGACCCAGTACTTC. V and J are TRBV9 and TRBJ2-5; possibly TRBD1 for D (5 bases). The CDR3 spans 15 residues. In germline, CDR1 is SGDLS, CDR2 YYNGEE. V was shortened by 4 bases and J by 1 base, with 14 bases between the two germline ends.

The rearrangement uses TRBV4-1 and TRBJ2-3; TRBD1 or TRBD2 may be the D gene (5 bases each). V lost 2 bases, J lost 5 bases, and 23 bases lay in between. Germline V gene data show CDR1 as MGHRA and CDR2 as YSYEKL. The CDR3 spans 18 residues. The CDR3 loop reads CASSQLRRAGSEGDTQYF. The DNA for the CDR3 is TGCGCCAGCAGCCAACTTAGACGGGCAGGGAGTGAAGGAGATACGCAGTATTTT.

This clone turned up a few times. The J gene is TRBJ2-7, the V gene TRBV2; D gene unclear. Between the trimmed V and J ends, which lost 3 bases and 7 bases, there was a span of 16 bases. Germline CDR1 SNHLY, CDR2 FYNNEI. This CDR3 is 14 amino acids long. The CDR3 coding sequence is TGTGCCAGCAGTGATCGACTGGTGGTGGATGAGCAGTACTTC. This encodes CASSDRLVVDEQYF.

A few counts support this clone. The genes are TRBV11-2 and TRBJ1-5; the D is unclear. Germline-derived CDR1 and CDR2 are SGHAT and FQNNGV. The CDR3 is made up of 13 amino acids. The V gene lost 3 bases and the J gene lost 3 bases, with 6 bases spanning the gap. The CDR3 loop reads CASSFGLNQPQHF. The CDR3 DNA reads TGTGCCAGCAGCTTCGGCCTCAATCAGCCCCAGCATTTT.

This clone was seen only a few times. This sequence joins TRBV18 and TRBJ2-2, with 10 bases aligning to TRBD1. This CDR3 contains 16 residues. Germline trimming cut 3 bases from V and 5 bases from J; bases unmatched to any gene: 6. Germline values: CDR1 KGHSH, CDR2 LQKENI. The CDR3: CASSPGTGARTGELFF. As DNA, the CDR3 is TGTGCCAGCTCACCGGGGACAGGGGCGAGGACCGGGGAGCTGTTTTTT.

This clone turned up a few times. V gene TRBV4-1 combines with J gene TRBJ1-1; D uncertain. Germline V gives CDR1 MGHRA, CDR2 YSYEKL. This CDR3 comprises 15 residues. Trimming shortened V by 0 bases and J by 5 bases, and 13 bases separated the two germline ends. CDR3 nucleotide sequence: TGCGCCAGCAGCCAAGAAGACGCCGCGAGGACTGAAGCTTTCTTT. Amino acids: CASSQEDAARTEAFF.

In its sample, this clone was seen a few times. The V and J genes are TRBV11-3 and TRBJ2-1; the D call may be TRBD1 or TRBD2 (6 bases each). There are 13 residues in the CDR3. CDR1 is SGHNT and CDR2 is YENEEA in the germline V gene. Between the trimmed V and J ends, which lost 3 bases and 8 bases, there was a span of 11 bases. The CDR3 region is CASSFDRRDEQFF. In nucleotides, the CDR3 is TGTGCCAGCAGCTTTGACAGGAGGGATGAGCAGTTCTTC.

This clone has a handful of counts. This chain connects TRBV4-3 to TRBJ1-1; D unclear. The CDR3 totals 16 residues. Trimming pared 3 bases from V and 1 base from J, leaving 15 bases between. Germline V gene data show CDR1 as LGHNA and CDR2 as YSLEER. In DNA, the CDR3 is TGCGCCAGCAGCCAGGTAGATTCGGTTCGGAACACTGAAGCTTTCTTT. Translated, it gives CASSQVDSVRNTEAFF.

This clone was detected a few times. The chain combines TRBV6-5 with TRBJ2-1; either TRBD1 or TRBD2 may fit D (5 bases each). This CDR3 region has 11 residues. The V and J ends lost 7 bases and 9 bases respectively, with 10 bases between them. The germline V gene encodes CDR1 MNHEY and CDR2 SVGAGI. The CDR3 sequence: CASTRGSEQFF. CDR3 nucleotide sequence: TGTGCCAGCACGAGGGGCAGTGAGCAGTTCTTC.

This clone has only one observation. This chain uses TRBV25-1 with TRBJ1-5; TRBD1 might be the D (6 bases). The CDR3 consists of 13 residues. Per germline, CDR1 MGHDK and CDR2 SYGVNS. V was trimmed by 1 base and J by 6 bases, leaving 7 bases between them. In DNA form, the CDR3 reads TGTGCCAGCAGTGAATCAGGGGTTCAGCCCCAGCATTTT. This translates into CASSESGVQPQHF.

The chain joins TRBV7-2 to TRBJ2-1; D may match TRBD1 or TRBD2 (5 bases each). Germline-derived CDR1 and CDR2 are SGHTA and FQGNSA. V lost 5 bases and J lost 4, with 21 bases in between. The CDR3 extends over 17 amino acids. DNA of the CDR3: TGTGCCAGCAGCCCGAGGGGCGGCCGCGGTGTTTACAATGAGCAGTTCTTC. It specifies CASSPRGGRGVYNEQFF.